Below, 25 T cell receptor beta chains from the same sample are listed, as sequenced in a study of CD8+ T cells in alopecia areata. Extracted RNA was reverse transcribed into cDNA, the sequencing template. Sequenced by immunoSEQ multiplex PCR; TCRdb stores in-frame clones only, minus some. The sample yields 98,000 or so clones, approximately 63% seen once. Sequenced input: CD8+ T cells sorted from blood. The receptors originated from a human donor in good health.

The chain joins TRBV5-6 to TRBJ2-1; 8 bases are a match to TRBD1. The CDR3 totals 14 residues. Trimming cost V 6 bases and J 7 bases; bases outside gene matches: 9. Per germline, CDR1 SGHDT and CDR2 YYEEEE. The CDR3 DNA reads TGTGCCAGCACCCGCAGGGGGCGCCGAAATGAGCAGTTCTTC. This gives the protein CASTRRGRRNEQFF.

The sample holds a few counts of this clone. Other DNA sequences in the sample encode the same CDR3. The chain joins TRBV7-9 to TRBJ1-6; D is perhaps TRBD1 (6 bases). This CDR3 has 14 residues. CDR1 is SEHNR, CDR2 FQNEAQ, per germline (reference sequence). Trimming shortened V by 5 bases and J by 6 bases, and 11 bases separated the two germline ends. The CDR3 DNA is TGTGCCAGCAGCCCAGGACAGAGTAATTCACCCCTCCACTTT. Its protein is CASSPGQSNSPLHF.

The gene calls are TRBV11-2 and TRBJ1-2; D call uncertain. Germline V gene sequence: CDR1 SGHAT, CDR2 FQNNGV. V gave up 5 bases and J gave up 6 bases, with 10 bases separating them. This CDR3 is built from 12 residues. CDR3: CASSAGSNGYTF. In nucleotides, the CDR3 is TGTGCCAGCAGCGCCGGGAGCAATGGCTACACCTTC.

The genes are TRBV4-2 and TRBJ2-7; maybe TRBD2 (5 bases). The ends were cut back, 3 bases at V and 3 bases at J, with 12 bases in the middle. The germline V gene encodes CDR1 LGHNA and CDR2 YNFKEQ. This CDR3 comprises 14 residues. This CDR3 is CASSHKGGLYEQYF. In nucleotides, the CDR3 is TGTGCCAGCAGCCACAAGGGCGGACTCTACGAGCAGTACTTC.

DNA for the CDR3: TGTGCCTGGCACCCCGGGGTGAGCTCCTACAATGAGCAGTTCTTC. This translates into CAWHPGVSSYNEQFF. This sequence joins TRBV30 and TRBJ2-1, with TRBD2 as a possible D gene (5 bases). Between the trimmed V and J ends, which lost 5 bases and 0 bases, there was a span of 14 bases. This CDR3 spans 15 amino acids. Germline CDR1 and CDR2: GTSNPN and SVGIG (reference sequence).

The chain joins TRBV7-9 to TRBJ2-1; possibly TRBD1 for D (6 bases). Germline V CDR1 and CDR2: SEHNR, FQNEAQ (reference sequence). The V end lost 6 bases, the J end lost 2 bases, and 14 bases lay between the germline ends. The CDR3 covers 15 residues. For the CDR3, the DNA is TGTGCCAGCAGGCGAACTACAGGGACCTACAATGAGCAGTTCTTC. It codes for CASRRTTGTYNEQFF.

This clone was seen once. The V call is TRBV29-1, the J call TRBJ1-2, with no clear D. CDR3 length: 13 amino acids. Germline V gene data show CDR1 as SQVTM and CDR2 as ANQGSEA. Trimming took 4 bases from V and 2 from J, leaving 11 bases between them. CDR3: CSVVLPLNYGYTF. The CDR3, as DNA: TGCAGCGTTGTTCTCCCCCTAAACTATGGCTACACCTTC.

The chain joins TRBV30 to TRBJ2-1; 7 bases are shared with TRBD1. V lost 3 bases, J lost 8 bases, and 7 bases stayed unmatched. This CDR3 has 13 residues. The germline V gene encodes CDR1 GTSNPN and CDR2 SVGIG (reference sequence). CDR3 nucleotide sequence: TGTGCCTGGAGCGGCCAAGGGGGCGATGAGCAGTTCTTC. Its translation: CAWSGQGGDEQFF.

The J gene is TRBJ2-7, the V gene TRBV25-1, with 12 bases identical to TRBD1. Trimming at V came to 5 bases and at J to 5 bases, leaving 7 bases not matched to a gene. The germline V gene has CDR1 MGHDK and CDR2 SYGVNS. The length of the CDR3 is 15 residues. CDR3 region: CASSKGQGAVNEQYF. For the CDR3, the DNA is TGTGCCAGCAGTAAGGGACAGGGGGCGGTCAACGAGCAGTACTTC.

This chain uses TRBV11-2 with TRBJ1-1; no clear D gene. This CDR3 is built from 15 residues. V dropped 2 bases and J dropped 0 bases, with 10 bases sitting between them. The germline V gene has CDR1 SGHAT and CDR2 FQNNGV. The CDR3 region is CASSLRSELNTEAFF. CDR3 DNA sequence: TGTGCCAGCAGCTTAAGGTCAGAACTGAACACTGAAGCTTTCTTT.

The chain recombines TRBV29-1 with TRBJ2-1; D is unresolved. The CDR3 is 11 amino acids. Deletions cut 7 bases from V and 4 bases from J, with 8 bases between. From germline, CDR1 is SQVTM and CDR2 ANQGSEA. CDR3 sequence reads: CSADEYNEQFF. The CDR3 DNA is TGCAGCGCCGACGAGTACAATGAGCAGTTCTTC.

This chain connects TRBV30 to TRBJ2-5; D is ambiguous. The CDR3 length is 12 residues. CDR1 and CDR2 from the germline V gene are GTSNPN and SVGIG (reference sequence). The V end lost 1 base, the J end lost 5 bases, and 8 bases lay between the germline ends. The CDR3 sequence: CAWSGDDETQYF. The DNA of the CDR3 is TGTGCCTGGAGTGGGGATGACGAGACCCAGTACTTC.

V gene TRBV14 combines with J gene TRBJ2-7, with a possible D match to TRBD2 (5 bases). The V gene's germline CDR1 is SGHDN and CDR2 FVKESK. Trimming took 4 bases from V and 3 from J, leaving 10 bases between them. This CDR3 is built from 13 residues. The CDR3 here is CASSLGVYYEQYF. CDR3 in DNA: TGTGCCAGCAGCCTCGGGGTTTACTACGAGCAGTACTTC.

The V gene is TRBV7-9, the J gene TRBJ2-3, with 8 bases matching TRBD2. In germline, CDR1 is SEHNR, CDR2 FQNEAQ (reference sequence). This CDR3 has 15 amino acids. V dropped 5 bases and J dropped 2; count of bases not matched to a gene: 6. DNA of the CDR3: TGTGCCAGCAGCCCGCGGGGGGCCCTCACAGATACGCAGTATTTT. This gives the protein CASSPRGALTDTQYF.

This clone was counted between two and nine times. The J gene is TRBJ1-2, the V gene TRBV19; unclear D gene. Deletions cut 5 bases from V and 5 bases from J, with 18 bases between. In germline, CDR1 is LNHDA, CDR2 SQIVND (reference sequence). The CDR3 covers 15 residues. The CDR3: CASSADGRCGYGYTF. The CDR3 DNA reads TGTGCCAGTAGTGCAGACGGGAGGTGCGGATATGGCTACACCTTC.

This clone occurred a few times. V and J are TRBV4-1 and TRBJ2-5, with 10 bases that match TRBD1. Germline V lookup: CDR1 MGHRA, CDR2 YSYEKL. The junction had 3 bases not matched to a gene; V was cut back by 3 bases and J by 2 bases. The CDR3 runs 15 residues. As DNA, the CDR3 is TGCGCCAGCAGCCAGGGGACAGGGGTGCAAGAGACCCAGTACTTC. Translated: CASSQGTGVQETQYF.

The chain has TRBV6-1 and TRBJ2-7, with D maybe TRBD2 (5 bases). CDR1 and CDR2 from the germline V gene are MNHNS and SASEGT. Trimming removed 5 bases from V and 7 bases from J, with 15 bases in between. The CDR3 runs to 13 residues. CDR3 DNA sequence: TGTGCCAGCAGTATGACTACCTTGGGGGAGCAGTACTTC. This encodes CASSMTTLGEQYF.

The DNA of the CDR3 is TGTGCCAGCAGCTTAGATGGGGCAGGGGTGAATGGCTACACCTTC. Translation: CASSLDGAGVNGYTF. The genes are TRBV11-2 and TRBJ1-2; a possible D gene is TRBD1 (6 bases). Germline values: CDR1 SGHAT, CDR2 FQNNGV. Trimming left V 0 bases short and J 6 bases short, with 14 bases between. The CDR3 totals 15 residues.

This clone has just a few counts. CDR3 coding DNA: TGTGCCAGTAGTCCAGACGACTCTGGAAACACCATATATTTT. It codes for CASSPDDSGNTIYF. The chain joins TRBV19 to TRBJ1-3; D call uncertain. Per the germline V gene, CDR1 is LNHDA and CDR2 is SQIVND (reference sequence). CDR3 length: 14 amino acids. Trimming pared 5 bases from V and 0 bases from J, leaving 8 bases between.

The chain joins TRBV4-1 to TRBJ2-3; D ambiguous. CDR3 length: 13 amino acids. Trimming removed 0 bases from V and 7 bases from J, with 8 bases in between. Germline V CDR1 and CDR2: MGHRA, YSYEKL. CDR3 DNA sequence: TGCGCCAGCAGCCAAGATATAGGATATACGCAGTATTTT. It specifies CASSQDIGYTQYF.

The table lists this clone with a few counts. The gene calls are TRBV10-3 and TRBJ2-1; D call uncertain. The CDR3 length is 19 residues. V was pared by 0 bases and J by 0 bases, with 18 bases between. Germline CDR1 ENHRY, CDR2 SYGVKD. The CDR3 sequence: CAISESTSTRYSSYNEQFF. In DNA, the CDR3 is TGTGCCATCAGTGAGTCGACTTCGACGCGGTATAGCTCCTACAATGAGCAGTTCTTC.

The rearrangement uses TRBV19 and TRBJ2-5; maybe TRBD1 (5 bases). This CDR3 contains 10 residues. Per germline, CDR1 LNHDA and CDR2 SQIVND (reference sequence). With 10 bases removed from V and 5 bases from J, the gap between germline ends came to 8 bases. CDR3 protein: CATKGETQYF. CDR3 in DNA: TGTGCCACTAAGGGGGAGACCCAGTACTTC.

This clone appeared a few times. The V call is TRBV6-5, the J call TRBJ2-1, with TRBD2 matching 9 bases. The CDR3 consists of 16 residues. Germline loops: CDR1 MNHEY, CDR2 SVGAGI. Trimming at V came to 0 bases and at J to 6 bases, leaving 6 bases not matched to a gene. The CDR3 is CASSYSGSAGGNEQFF. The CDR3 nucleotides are TGTGCCAGCAGTTACTCGGGGTCAGCGGGGGGCAATGAGCAGTTCTTC.

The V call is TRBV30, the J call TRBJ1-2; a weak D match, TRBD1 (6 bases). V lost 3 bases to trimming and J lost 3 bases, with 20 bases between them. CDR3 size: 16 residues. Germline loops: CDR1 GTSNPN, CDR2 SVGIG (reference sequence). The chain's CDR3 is CAWRGTRWDVDYGYTF. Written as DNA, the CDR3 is TGTGCCTGGAGGGGGACACGGTGGGATGTGGACTATGGCTACACCTTC.

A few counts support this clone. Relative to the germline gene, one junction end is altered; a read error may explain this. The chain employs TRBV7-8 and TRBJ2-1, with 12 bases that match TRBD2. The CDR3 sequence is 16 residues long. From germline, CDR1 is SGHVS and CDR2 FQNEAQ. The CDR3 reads CASSQRLAGDHNEQFF. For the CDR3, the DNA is TGCGCCAGCAGTCAGAGACTAGCGGGGGACCACAATGAGCAGTTCTTC.